The 20 T cell receptor beta chains reported below all come from one sample, sequenced in a study of shared clonotypes between healthy human individuals. Positively selected for CCR7, the CD45RO-negative cells used as naive CD8 cells excluded terminally differentiated effector memory CD45RA+ cells. TCRdb's table, derived via immunoSEQ multiplex PCR, lists solely in-frame clones and lacks some. The data show over 2,000,000 clones, around 93% seen once. The sequencing input was naive CD8+ T cells from PBMCs. Receptors were obtained from a man aged 18 to 29 in good health. Some clones in this sample may be carry-over from other donors' samples.

This clone was observed a handful of times. The chain carries TRBV27 and TRBJ2-2; a possible D gene is TRBD2 (6 bases). The germline V and J ends were trimmed by 6 bases and 2 bases, with 16 bases remaining between them. The length of the CDR3 is 16 residues. Germline CDR1 and CDR2: MNHEY and SMNVEV (reference sequence). DNA of the CDR3: TGTGCCAGCAGCCCAATCGGGACTGGTAACACCGGGGAGCTGTTTTTT. This gives the protein CASSPIGTGNTGELFF.

This clone came up once. The chain is built from TRBV7-2 and TRBJ2-1; TRBD2 matches at 7 bases. CDR1 and CDR2 from the germline V gene are SGHTA and FQGNSA. This CDR3 is built from 18 residues. Trimming cost V 1 base and J 6 bases; bases outside gene matches: 15. DNA for the CDR3: TGTGCCAGCAGCTTAGTTTCAGCGGGGACGGGGGATGGCAATGAGCAGTTCTTC. This encodes CASSLVSAGTGDGNEQFF. Drawing the rest from reference TRBV7-2 and TRBJ2-1, the complete variable domain is GAGVSQSPSNKVTEKGKDVELRCDPISGHTALYWYRQSLGQGLEFLIYFQGNSAPDKSGLPSDRFSAERTGGSVSTLTIQRTQQEDSAVYLCASSLVSAGTGDGNEQFFGPGTRLTVL.

This chain uses TRBV1 with TRBJ1-5; the tabulated D call, TRBD1, remains unverified against the DNA. TRBV1 is marked as a pseudogene. This CDR3 contains 13 residues. The CDR3 sequence is CTSSDRGKQPQHF. CDR3 DNA sequence: TGCACCAGCAGCGACAGGGGGAAACAGCCCCAGCATTTT.

This CDR3 is CASSYRDRDVPALRDTQYF. CDR3 coding DNA: TGTGCCAGCAGCTACCGGGACAGGGATGTTCCGGCGCTGAGGGATACGCAGTATTTT. The chain employs TRBV7-8 and TRBJ2-3; 9 positions agree with TRBD1. With V trimmed by 4 bases and J by 6 bases, 20 bases remained unmatched. The CDR3 runs to 19 residues. From germline, CDR1 is SGHVS and CDR2 FQNEAQ.

The gene calls are TRBV5-1 and TRBJ2-3, with 8 bases identical to TRBD2. The CDR3 is 16 amino acids. Germline V gene sequence: CDR1 SGHRS, CDR2 YFSETQ. The trim removed 3 bases at V and 3 bases at J, leaving 9 bases unmatched. The CDR3 protein is CASSWVTSGRTDTQYF. The CDR3 DNA sequence: TGCGCCAGCAGCTGGGTTACTAGCGGCCGTACAGATACGCAGTATTTT. The full variable domain, with the rest looked up from reference TRBV5-1 and TRBJ2-3, is KAGVTQTPRYLIKTRGQQVTLSCSPISGHRSVSWYQQTPGQGLQFLFEYFSETQRNKGNFPGRFSGRQFSNSRSEMNVSTLELGDSALYLCASSWVTSGRTDTQYFGPGTRLTVL.

The chain recombines TRBV28 with TRBJ2-5; 9 bases match TRBD1. CDR3 size: 17 residues. Per germline, CDR1 MDHEN and CDR2 SYDVKM. J gave up 5 bases and V 0 bases, and 10 bases lay outside the gene matches. CDR3 loop: CASSLWDRGSFPETQYF. CDR3 DNA sequence: TGTGCCAGCAGTTTATGGGACAGGGGTTCCTTTCCGGAGACCCAGTACTTC.

The V gene is TRBV14, the J gene TRBJ2-2; 9 bases match TRBD1. This CDR3 has 18 amino acids. Trimming removed 3 bases from V and 6 bases from J; junction bases left unmatched: 14. Germline loops: CDR1 SGHDN, CDR2 FVKESK. CDR3 amino acids: CASSHPPPGQGLPGELFF. For the CDR3, the DNA is TGTGCCAGCAGCCACCCCCCTCCGGGACAGGGTCTCCCCGGGGAGCTGTTTTTT. Full variable domain (outside the CDR3, taken from reference TRBV14 and TRBJ2-2): EAGVTQFPSHSVIEKGQTVTLRCDPISGHDNLYWYRRVMGKEIKFLLHFVKESKQDESGMPNNRFLAERTGGTYSTLKVQPAELEDSGVYFCASSHPPPGQGLPGELFFGEGSRLTVL.

In the case of this clone: The same CDR3 also results from other DNA sequences found in this sample. The chain's CDR3 is CASSFGTVYEQYF. CDR3 nucleotide sequence: TGTGCCAGCAGCTTCGGGACAGTTTACGAGCAGTACTTC. This sequence joins TRBV11-2 and TRBJ2-7, with 7 bases that match TRBD1. V dropped 3 bases and J dropped 4; count of bases not matched to a gene: 3. CDR3 length: 13 residues. CDR1 and CDR2 from the germline V gene are SGHAT and FQNNGV.

The CDR3 is CASSIDTPGTGELFF. In DNA, the CDR3 is TGTGCCAGTAGTATTGATACCCCGGGCACCGGGGAGCTGTTTTTT. V gene TRBV19 combines with J gene TRBJ2-2; D is unresolved. The V end lost 3 bases, the J end lost 4 bases, and 12 bases lay between the germline ends. The CDR3 has 15 amino acids. Germline CDR1 LNHDA, CDR2 SQIVND (reference sequence).

V is TRBV5-1 and J is TRBJ2-1; D gene unclear. In germline, CDR1 is SGHRS, CDR2 YFSETQ. V was shortened by 4 bases and J by 5 bases, with 10 bases between the two germline ends. This CDR3 comprises 13 residues. The CDR3 bases are TGCGCCAGCAGCCGGACGGCTGACAATGAGCAGTTCTTC. This translates into CASSRTADNEQFF. The full variable domain, completed using reference TRBV5-1 and TRBJ2-1, is KAGVTQTPRYLIKTRGQQVTLSCSPISGHRSVSWYQQTPGQGLQFLFEYFSETQRNKGNFPGRFSGRQFSNSRSEMNVSTLELGDSALYLCASSRTADNEQFFGPGTRLTVL.

The chain has TRBV28 and TRBJ2-5; D possibly matches TRBD1 or TRBD2 (5 bases each). V was shortened by 2 bases and J by 5 bases, with 15 bases between the two germline ends. Germline values: CDR1 MDHEN, CDR2 SYDVKM. This CDR3 has 15 residues. The CDR3 DNA sequence: TGTGCCAGCAGTTTACGGTACAGGCCGGGGGAGACCCAGTACTTC. Translating gives CASSLRYRPGETQYF.

This sequence joins TRBV25-1 and TRBJ1-3, with D hard to call. Germline V gives CDR1 MGHDK, CDR2 SYGVNS. Trimming shortened V by 6 bases and J by 9 bases, and 9 bases separated the two germline ends. The CDR3 sequence is 11 residues long. Written as DNA, the CDR3 is TGTGCCAGCAGCGCGCCGGGCACCATATATTTT. Its protein product is CASSAPGTIYF. Supplemented by reference TRBV25-1 and TRBJ1-3, the full variable domain reads EADIYQTPRYLVIGTGKKITLECSQTMGHDKMYWYQQDPGMELHLIHYSYGVNSTEKGDLSSESTVSRIRTEHFPLTLESARPSHTSQYLCASSAPGTIYFGEGSWLTVV.

The chain is built from TRBV4-2 and TRBJ2-1, with D uncertain. This CDR3 has 17 amino acids. V was shortened by 0 bases and J by 0 bases, with 12 bases between the two germline ends. CDR1 LGHNA and CDR2 YNFKEQ come from the germline V gene. The CDR3 loop is CASSQDMGLYSYNEQFF. CDR3 DNA: TGTGCCAGCAGCCAAGATATGGGCTTATACTCCTACAATGAGCAGTTCTTC.

The chain combines TRBV5-4 with TRBJ1-4; no clear D. The germline V gene encodes CDR1 SGHNT and CDR2 YYREEE (reference sequence). This CDR3 is 16 amino acids long. Trimming removed 0 bases at V and 0 bases at J, with 9 bases between. The chain's CDR3 is CASSLVQRATNEKLFF. The DNA for the CDR3 is TGTGCCAGCAGCTTGGTTCAGCGTGCAACTAATGAAAAACTGTTTTTT.

The chain joins TRBV12-5 to TRBJ1-2; no definite D call. This CDR3 is built from 12 residues. The V end was cut by 3 bases, the J end by 3 bases, with 5 bases between. Looked up from germline, CDR1 is LGHNT and CDR2 is FRNRAP. CDR3: CASGLDHYGYTF. In nucleotides, the CDR3 is TGTGCTAGTGGTTTAGATCACTATGGCTACACCTTC.

The chain has TRBV27 and TRBJ2-1, with unresolved D. V gave up 2 bases and J gave up 1 base, with 9 bases separating them. Germline CDR1 reads MNHEY; CDR2 reads SMNVEV (reference sequence). The CDR3 contains 15 residues. The CDR3 reads CASSLGSLSYNEQFF. Written as DNA, the CDR3 is TGTGCCAGCAGTTTAGGTAGCTTATCCTACAATGAGCAGTTCTTC.

This chain connects TRBV7-9 to TRBJ1-2; no clear D gene. Germline assignment: CDR1 SEHNR and CDR2 FQNEAQ (reference sequence). V gave up 8 bases and J gave up 0 bases, with 7 bases separating them. This CDR3 contains 12 residues. CDR3 DNA: TGTGCCAGCTTGGCAGCTAACTATGGCTACACCTTC. Translated, it gives CASLAANYGYTF.

The chain couples TRBV29-1 to TRBJ1-2; D perhaps matches TRBD1 (5 bases). This CDR3 contains 11 residues. V was shortened by 7 bases and J by 0 bases, with 6 bases between the two germline ends. Per germline, CDR1 SQVTM and CDR2 ANQGSEA. The CDR3 DNA reads TGCAGCGCGACAGCTAACTATGGCTACACCTTC. Residues: CSATANYGYTF.

The V and J genes are TRBV4-1 and TRBJ2-1; no reliable D call. V gave up 4 bases and J gave up 8 bases, with 12 bases separating them. Germline loops: CDR1 MGHRA, CDR2 YSYEKL. This CDR3 is built from 13 residues. The CDR3 reads CASSLRRSDEQFF. The CDR3 bases are TGCGCCAGCAGCCTACGAAGGAGCGATGAGCAGTTCTTC.

This chain joins TRBV9 and TRBJ2-7; 10 nucleotides match TRBD1. V was pared by 0 bases and J by 5 bases, with 5 bases of the junction left unmatched. CDR1 is SGDLS and CDR2 is YYNGEE in the germline V gene. This CDR3 is 15 amino acids long. CDR3 bases: TGTGCCAGCAGCGTAGGGGACAGGGGACGGCACGAGCAGTACTTC. Its translation is CASSVGDRGRHEQYF.